This T cell receptor (beta chain) was found in a study of T cells expressing NK-cell markers (dated by TCRdb to about 2020). Notes on the research overall: In sorted CD3+CD56+NKG2C+, CD3+CD56+NKG2C- and CD3+CD56-NKG2C+ T-cell subsets from eight or nine donors, TCR beta-chain repertoires were profiled. Randomly selected healthy volunteers, three men and five women, were used as the eight sequenced donors. Of the eight sequenced donors, seven were found to be HCMV-seropositive and one was found to be HCMV-seronegative. Libraries were sequenced as 2 x 150 bp reads on Illumina HiSeq 2000/2500, MiSeq or NextSeq. The investigation overall reported the following: It remained unclear whether the expanded NKG2C-expressing T cell clones were specific for HCMV antigens. Those dominant clonotypes were again the most abundant among CD3+CD56-NKG2C+ cells in four donors, at roughly 25-60.1%. In a handful of donors, the dominant CD3+CD56+NKG2C+ clonotypes ranked among the top 10 CD8+ clonotypes, making up roughly 1.0-7.0% of CD8+ T cells.

The sequencer was an Illumina HiSeq 2000. TCR beta cDNA libraries were prepared using 5'RACE template switching, which introduced a universal primer site and unique molecular identifiers. Priming for cDNA synthesis came from the TCR beta constant segment, and two successive PCR amplification steps followed. The source study handled its data this way. Reads were demultiplexed and grouped by UMI with MIGEC, and clonotypes were assembled and quantified with MiTCR. To remove erroneous sequences, TCR cDNA sequences were retained only when supported by two or more reads. The tcR package was used for downstream repertoire analysis, with clonotypes matched between fractions based on CDR3 nucleotide sequence plus V segment. VDJmatch was used to annotate antigen specificity against VDJdb, with one amino acid substitution in CDR3 permitted. Through TCRdb reprocessing, the reads give one entry per CDR3 protein sequence; DNA is omitted. It is TCRdb's table, rather than the study itself, that gives the V and J calls and clone size. The table for this sample shows about 460,000 distinct CDR3 sequences. Jointly, the top ten make up more than 1.4% of the sample.

The CDR3 runs 15 amino acids, cysteine and phenylalanine included. No DNA accompanies this entry. HCMV serostatus was determined by detecting HCMV-specific IgG in serum with a commercial ELISA kit. Ficoll density gradient centrifugation was used to isolate peripheral blood mononuclear cells from blood. Regarding this clonotype: What antigen it recognizes has not been identified.

The V and J segments used are TRBV12-3 or TRBV12-4 and TRBJ2-1; TCRdb's assignment of TRBD1 cannot be checked, as there is no DNA. The sequence derives from a woman between 50 and 59 years old in good health. Donor details come from another sample of the same person, matched by shared clones. Sample: blood T cells: a sorted CD56 or NKG2C T cell subset, CD4+ or CD8+ T cells, or bulk PBMC T cells (not recorded which). Here the CDR3 is given as CASSLGPPFANEQFF.